Following are 13 T cell receptor beta chains from one sample sequenced in a study of metastatic and nonmetastatic thyroid tumors. TCRdb re-called the PCR reads via MiXCR. The sample contains about 53,000 clones, roughly 22% of which appear only once. Every patient was untreated before thyroid surgery. The sample was blood. These receptors all come from a female donor with papillary thyroid cancer or a benign thyroid nodule (not recorded which). Some clones in this sample may be carry-over from other donors' samples.

This clone occurred many times. The chain uses TRBV19 and TRBJ2-6; D may match TRBD1 or TRBD2 (5 bases each). The CDR3 runs 16 residues. CDR1 and CDR2 from the germline V gene are LNHDA and SQIVND (reference sequence). V lost 8 bases to trimming and J lost 2 bases, with 16 bases between them. The CDR3 loop is CASDSSRGTGANVLTF. As DNA, the CDR3 is TGTGCCAGTGACAGTAGTCGGGGAACTGGGGCCAACGTCCTGACTTTC.

There are many counts of this clone. The rearrangement uses TRBV11-1 and TRBJ2-6; 9 bases align to TRBD1. Germline CDR1 is SGHAT and CDR2 is FQDESV (reference sequence). J lost 0 bases, V lost 7 bases, and 7 bases had no gene match. This CDR3 region has 17 residues. This chain's CDR3 is CASTRTGVISGANVLTF. The CDR3 nucleotides read TGTGCCAGCACGAGGACAGGGGTTATCTCTGGGGCCAACGTCCTGACTTTC.

The genes are TRBV20-1 and TRBJ2-7; D is perhaps TRBD1 or TRBD2 (5 bases each). The CDR3 has 15 residues. Germline CDR1 DFQATT, CDR2 SNEGSKA (reference sequence). V was pared by 1 base and J by 2 bases, with 15 bases between. The CDR3 reads CSARADMGDTYEQYF. CDR3 in DNA: TGCAGTGCTAGAGCGGACATGGGAGACACCTACGAGCAGTACTTC.

Comment on this clone: A read error may explain this, as a much larger clone is one base away. CDR3 in amino acids: CATSTSGLAEDTGKLFF. In DNA form, the CDR3 reads TGTGCCACCAGCACCTCGGGACTAGCGGAAGACACCGGGAAGCTGTTTTTT. This chain links TRBV15 with TRBJ2-2, with 11 nucleotides matching TRBD2. The CDR3 consists of 17 residues. The V gene's germline CDR1 is LNHNV and CDR2 YYDKDF (reference sequence).

In its sample, this clone was seen many times. The chain joins TRBV12-3 or TRBV12-4 to TRBJ2-7; D is unclear. Trimming stripped 6 bases from V and 4 bases from J, with 19 bases between. This CDR3 is 15 amino acids long. The CDR3 spells CASSQGIGPNYEQYF. CDR3 coding DNA: TGTGCCAGCAGCCAAGGGATTGGACCGAATTACGAGCAGTACTTC.

As regards this clone: Mismatch with germline at one junction end may stem from a read error. The chain is built from TRBV19 and TRBJ2-6, with D possibly TRBD1 on 5 matching bases. This CDR3 has 17 residues. Per the germline V gene, CDR1 is LNHDA and CDR2 is SQIVND (reference sequence). CDR3 protein: CASRSWGDSSWANFLTF. For the CDR3, the DNA is TGTGCCAGTAGGAGTTGGGGCGATAGCTCTTGGGCCAACTTCCTGACTTTC.

This clone was seen many times. The rearrangement joins TRBV18 to TRBJ1-1, with 8 positions matching TRBD1. The CDR3 loop spans 12 amino acids. Germline assignment: CDR1 KGHSH and CDR2 LQKENI. V dropped 5 bases and J dropped 8; count of bases not matched to a gene: 4. CDR3 bases: TGTGCCAGCTCAGACCAGGGGGCCGAAGCTTTCTTT. The encoded protein is CASSDQGAEAFF.

There are many counts of this clone. The rearrangement links TRBV6-1 to TRBJ2-2, with unresolved D. The ends were cut back, 5 bases at V and 4 bases at J, with 2 bases in the middle. There are 11 residues in the CDR3. Germline V lookup: CDR1 MNHNS, CDR2 SASEGT. The CDR3 DNA reads TGTGCCAGCAGTCTCACCGGGGAGCTGTTTTTT. It is translated as CASSLTGELFF.

The V and J genes are TRBV6-1 and TRBJ1-5; D may be TRBD1 (5 bases). Per germline, CDR1 MNHNS and CDR2 SASEGT. The CDR3 is 12 amino acids. The V end lost 7 bases, the J end lost 14 bases, and 18 bases lay between the germline ends. CDR3 residues: CASIRHGGGEHF. CDR3 DNA: TGTGCCAGCATAAGGCACGGAGGAGGGGAGCATTTT.

This clone came up many times. This chain joins TRBV9 and TRBJ2-2; D call uncertain. V shed 0 bases and J shed 4 bases, with 1 base lying between them. Germline lookup yields CDR1 SGDLS and CDR2 YYNGEE. The CDR3 length is 12 residues. The CDR3 loop reads CASSVATGELFF. The CDR3 region has the DNA TGTGCCAGCAGCGTAGCCACCGGGGAGCTGTTTTTT.

The chain is built from TRBV5-1 and TRBJ2-7, with D perhaps matching TRBD1 (6 bases). Trimming left V 0 bases short and J 6 bases short, with 16 bases between. CDR1 and CDR2 (germline): SGHRS, YFSETQ. The CDR3 spans 15 residues. Written as DNA, the CDR3 is TGCGCCAGCAGCTTGGTGGGGGCTTGGTTTGGCGAGCAGTACTTC. Its protein is CASSLVGAWFGEQYF.

Ten or more counts support this clone. The rearrangement joins TRBV9 to TRBJ2-6; D remains unclear. Germline values: CDR1 SGDLS, CDR2 YYNGEE. Trimming removed 3 bases at V and 0 bases at J, with 4 bases between. This CDR3 is 14 amino acids long. CDR3 bases: TGTGCCAGCAGCGGGTACTCTGGGGCCAACGTCCTGACTTTC. This codes for CASSGYSGANVLTF. The full variable domain, its missing parts supplied by reference TRBV9 and TRBJ2-6, is DSGVTQTPKHLITATGQRVTLRCSPRSGDLSVYWYQQSLDQGLQFLIQYYNGEERAKGNILERFSAQQFPDLHSELNLSSLELGDSALYFCASSGYSGANVLTFGAGSRLTVL.

About this clone itself: Germline is not matched at one junction end, which may reflect a read error. V and J are TRBV20-1 and TRBJ2-3, with D tentatively TRBD2 (6 bases). There are 13 residues in the CDR3. CDR1 and CDR2 from the germline V gene are DFQATT and SNEGSKA (reference sequence). CDR3 amino acids: CSSSVRRADTQYF. CDR3 DNA sequence: TGCAGTTCTAGCGTTAGAAGGGCAGATACGCAGTATTTT.